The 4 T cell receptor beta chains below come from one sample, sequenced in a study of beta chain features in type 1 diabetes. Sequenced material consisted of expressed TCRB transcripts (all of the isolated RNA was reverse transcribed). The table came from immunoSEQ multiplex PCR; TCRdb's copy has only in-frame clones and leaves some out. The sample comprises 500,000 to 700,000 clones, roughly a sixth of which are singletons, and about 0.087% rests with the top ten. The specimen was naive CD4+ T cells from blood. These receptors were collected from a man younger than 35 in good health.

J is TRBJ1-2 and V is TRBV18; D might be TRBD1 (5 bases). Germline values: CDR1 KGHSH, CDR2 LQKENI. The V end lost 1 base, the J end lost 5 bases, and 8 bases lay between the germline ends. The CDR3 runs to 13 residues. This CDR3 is CASSPQGRYGYTF. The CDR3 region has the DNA TGTGCCAGCTCACCACAGGGGAGATATGGCTACACCTTC.

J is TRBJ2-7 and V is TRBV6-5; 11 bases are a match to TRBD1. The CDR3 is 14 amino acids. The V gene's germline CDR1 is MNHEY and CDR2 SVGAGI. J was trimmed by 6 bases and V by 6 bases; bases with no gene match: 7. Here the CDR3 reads CASSSDRGLGEQYF. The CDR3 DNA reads TGTGCCAGCAGCTCGGACAGGGGGCTGGGCGAGCAGTACTTC.

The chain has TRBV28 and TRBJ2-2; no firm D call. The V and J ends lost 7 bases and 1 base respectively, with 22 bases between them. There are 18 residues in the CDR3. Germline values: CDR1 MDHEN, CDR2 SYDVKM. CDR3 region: CASTELLRAQVNTGELFF. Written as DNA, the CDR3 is TGTGCCAGCACCGAGCTATTGCGTGCCCAGGTGAACACCGGGGAGCTGTTTTTT.

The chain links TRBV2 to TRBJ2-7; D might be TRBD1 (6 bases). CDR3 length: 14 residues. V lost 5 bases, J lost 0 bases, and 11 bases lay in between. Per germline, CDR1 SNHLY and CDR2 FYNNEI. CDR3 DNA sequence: TGTGCCAGCAGTAAGGGGGAATCCTCCTACGAGCAGTACTTC. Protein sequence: CASSKGESSYEQYF.